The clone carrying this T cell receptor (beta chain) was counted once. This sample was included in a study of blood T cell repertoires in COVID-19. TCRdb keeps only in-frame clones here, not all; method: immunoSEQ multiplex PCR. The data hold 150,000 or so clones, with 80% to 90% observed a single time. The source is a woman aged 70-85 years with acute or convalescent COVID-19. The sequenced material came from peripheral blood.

The CDR3 spells CASSRGPTSGQETQYF. CDR3 in DNA: TGTGCCAGCAGTCGAGGGCCCACCTCGGGTCAAGAGACCCAGTACTTC. V and J are TRBV27 and TRBJ2-5; tentatively, D is TRBD2 (5 bases). Trimming took off 5 bases at V and 2 bases at J, with 18 bases between the two ends. Germline lookup yields CDR1 MNHEY and CDR2 SMNVEV (reference sequence). This CDR3 spans 16 amino acids.